This is a list of T cell receptor beta chains from one sample in a study of blood T cell repertoires in COVID-19. This table comes from immunoSEQ multiplex PCR, and its TCRdb copy is limited to in-frame clones, with some not included. The sample records more than 250,000 clones, roughly 90% being singletons. The sequenced material came from PBMCs or T cells enriched from blood (not recorded which). The source of these receptors is a woman aged 30 to 39 who had recovered from COVID-19. Both conserved end residues are trimmed from each CDR3.

J gene: TRBJ1-6; V gene: TRBV19; CDR3 protein: ASSIRWAADYSPLH
J gene: TRBJ2-2; V gene: TRBV28; CDR3 protein: ASSLPGLDSLGTGELF
J gene: TRBJ2-3; V gene: TRBV7-3; CDR3 protein: ASSLSSGASTDTQY
J gene: TRBJ2-3; V gene: TRBV7-3; CDR3 protein: ASSSGTPDTQY
J gene: TRBJ1-3; V gene: TRBV12-3/TRBV12-4; CDR3 protein: ASSFGDTIY
J gene: TRBJ1-2; V gene: TRBV7-9; CDR3 protein: ASSSRQYHYGYT
J gene: TRBJ1-5; V gene: TRBV11-2; CDR3 protein: ASSLGGNGQPQH
J gene: TRBJ2-1; V gene: TRBV11-1; CDR3 protein: ASSLGRGQDEQF
J gene: TRBJ2-3; V gene: TRBV7-9; CDR3 protein: ASTVAGSTDTQY
J gene: TRBJ2-5; V gene: TRBV19; CDR3 protein: ASSRGPRAAQY
J gene: TRBJ2-1; V gene: TRBV6-2/TRBV6-3; CDR3 protein: ASSYELAGGREF
J gene: TRBJ1-6; V gene: TRBV10-3; CDR3 protein: AIKEGQGRSPLH
J gene: TRBJ2-1; V gene: TRBV28; CDR3 protein: ASSEEFNEQF
J gene: TRBJ2-3; V gene: TRBV12-1; CDR3 protein: ASSFRRNGPTDTQY
J gene: TRBJ2-7; V gene: TRBV2; CDR3 protein: ASKTGTSSYEQY
J gene: TRBJ2-1; V gene: TRBV28; CDR3 protein: ASSLTLTSGGPPPDNEQF
J gene: TRBJ2-3; V gene: TRBV7-2; CDR3 protein: ASSYSGADTQY
J gene: TRBJ2-5; V gene: TRBV2; CDR3 protein: ASRRGYQETQY
J gene: TRBJ2-1; V gene: TRBV3-1/TRBV3-2; CDR3 protein: ASSLDGASGGNEQF
J gene: TRBJ1-5; V gene: TRBV10-3; CDR3 protein: AISGQGGNQPQH
J gene: TRBJ2-3; V gene: TRBV28; CDR3 protein: ASSLSASGGGKDTQY
J gene: TRBJ2-5; V gene: TRBV7-3; CDR3 protein: ASSSRQQETQY
J gene: TRBJ2-6; V gene: TRBV6-2/TRBV6-3; CDR3 protein: ASSYWRGPSGANVLT
J gene: TRBJ1-1; V gene: TRBV24-1; CDR3 protein: ATSDSTGGNTEAF